One sample yielded the 29 T cell receptor beta chains listed below, sequenced in a study of identifying expanded T cells in peripheral blood. Libraries were prepared by immunoSEQ multiplex PCR; TCRdb keeps only in-frame clonotypes and omits some of them. The sample holds 50,000 to 65,000 clones; around 83% are singletons and the top ten take roughly 19%. The sample was blood. Source of these receptors: a person between 18 and 75 years old in good health.

The rearrangement uses TRBV27 and TRBJ2-7; D gene uncertain. The CDR3 is 13 amino acids. Trimming took 2 bases from V and 4 from J, leaving 9 bases between them. In germline, CDR1 is MNHEY, CDR2 SMNVEV (reference sequence). This CDR3 is CASSLTAEYEQYF. The CDR3, as DNA: TGTGCCAGCAGTTTAACCGCCGAATACGAGCAGTACTTC.

The chain is built from TRBV9 and TRBJ1-1; D perhaps matches TRBD1 (5 bases). Trimming cost V 0 bases and J 5 bases, with 17 bases left between them. The CDR3 consists of 16 residues. From germline, CDR1 is SGDLS and CDR2 YYNGEE. The CDR3 bases are TGTGCCAGCAGCGTAGGGGCTTGGGGAAGGGGAACTGAAGCTTTCTTT. It encodes CASSVGAWGRGTEAFF.

The chain couples TRBV20-1 to TRBJ1-1; D not certain. Trimming removed 7 bases at V and 5 bases at J, with 8 bases between. CDR3 length equals 10 residues. CDR1 is DFQATT, CDR2 SNEGSKA, per germline (reference sequence). For the CDR3, the DNA is TGCAGTGTAGGATGGACTGAAGCTTTCTTT. It is translated as CSVGWTEAFF.

The gene calls are TRBV7-9 and TRBJ2-3; no reliable D call. The length of the CDR3 is 18 residues. Germline V gene data show CDR1 as SEHNR and CDR2 as FQNEAQ (reference sequence). Trimming cost V 5 bases and J 0 bases, with 21 bases left between them. CDR3 nucleotide sequence: TGTGCCAGCAGCCGAAAGGTTCGTGCTACCCCTAGCACAGATACGCAGTATTTT. Encoded protein: CASSRKVRATPSTDTQYF.

The chain combines TRBV10-3 with TRBJ2-1; 7 nucleotides agree with TRBD1. Germline V gene lookup returns CDR1 ENHRY and CDR2 SYGVKD. The CDR3 is 12 amino acids. Trimming cost V 10 bases and J 6 bases; bases outside gene matches: 6. The CDR3 is CATGTDFNEQFF. The CDR3 DNA reads TGTGCCACCGGGACAGATTTCAATGAGCAGTTCTTC.

The chain combines TRBV7-9 with TRBJ2-1; either TRBD1 or TRBD2 may fit D (7 bases each). This CDR3 comprises 18 residues. Between the trimmed V and J ends, which lost 4 bases and 3 bases, there was a span of 22 bases. Germline V gene sequence: CDR1 SEHNR, CDR2 FQNEAQ (reference sequence). In DNA, the CDR3 is TGTGCCAGCAGCTCCAGGGGGGGCAAGTTATCGGTCTACAATGAGCAGTTCTTC. This translates into CASSSRGGKLSVYNEQFF.

This clone was detected only a few times. The chain uses TRBV6-5 and TRBJ1-2, with D perhaps matching TRBD1 (5 bases). Germline loops: CDR1 MNHEY, CDR2 SVGAGI. The CDR3 has 12 residues. V lost 11 bases to trimming and J lost 7 bases, with 17 bases between them. This CDR3 reads CAFQGNLGGYTF. CDR3 nucleotides: TGTGCCTTTCAGGGAAATCTCGGTGGCTACACCTTC.

The rearrangement joins TRBV19 to TRBJ1-2; weak D call: TRBD1 (5 bases). Trimming removed 6 bases at V and 2 bases at J, with 10 bases between. Germline CDR1 and CDR2: LNHDA and SQIVND (reference sequence). The CDR3 is made up of 13 amino acids. The CDR3 nucleotides read TGTGCCAGTAGACAGGATTTAAACTATGGCTACACCTTC. It encodes CASRQDLNYGYTF. Full variable domain (remainder filled in from reference TRBV19 and TRBJ1-2): DGGITQSPKYLFRKEGQNVTLSCEQNLNHDAMYWYRQDPGQGLRLIYYSQIVNDFQKGDIAEGYSVSREKKESFPLTVTSAQKNPTAFYLCASRQDLNYGYTFGSGTRLTVV.

This clone was detected only once. The chain has TRBV5-1 and TRBJ1-1; D gene unclear. The CDR3 runs to 13 residues. Trimming stripped 3 bases from V and 1 base from J, with 7 bases between. Germline lookup yields CDR1 SGHRS and CDR2 YFSETQ. CDR3 DNA sequence: TGCGCCAGCAGCTCTGAAACGAACACTGAAGCTTTCTTT. This translates into CASSSETNTEAFF.

The chain has TRBV7-6 and TRBJ2-5; D unresolved. The CDR3 loop spans 15 amino acids. Germline-derived CDR1 and CDR2 are SGHVS and FNYEAQ. The germline V and J ends were trimmed by 0 bases and 3 bases, with 11 bases remaining between them. Here the CDR3 reads CASSLAQHPKETQYF. In DNA, the CDR3 is TGTGCCAGCAGCTTAGCGCAGCATCCTAAAGAGACCCAGTACTTC.

V usage is TRBV6-6 and J usage is TRBJ1-2; perhaps TRBD1 as D (6 bases). V lost 2 bases and J 3 bases, leaving 13 bases between the germline ends. This CDR3 comprises 15 residues. Looked up from germline, CDR1 is MNHNY and CDR2 is SVGAGI (reference sequence). CDR3: CASSYRQGTYYGYTF. The CDR3 DNA sequence: TGTGCCAGCAGTTACCGTCAGGGGACTTACTATGGCTACACCTTC.

This clone is a singleton in its sample. This sequence joins TRBV19 and TRBJ2-2; D is perhaps TRBD1 (6 bases). The CDR3 sequence is 15 residues long. V was clipped by 5 bases and J by 0 bases, with 10 bases between them. The germline gives CDR1 LNHDA, CDR2 SQIVND (reference sequence). In nucleotides, the CDR3 is TGTGCCAGTAGTTTATGGGGGCCGAACACCGGGGAGCTGTTTTTT. Translated: CASSLWGPNTGELFF.

The chain couples TRBV6-5 to TRBJ2-1, with a possible D match to TRBD1 (6 bases). Germline V gene lookup returns CDR1 MNHEY and CDR2 SVGAGI. The CDR3 length is 15 residues. V shed 6 bases and J shed 8 bases, with 20 bases lying between them. CDR3 DNA: TGTGCCAGCAGGCGCCCGCATTACAGGGACCATGAGCAGTTCTTC. Amino acid sequence: CASRRPHYRDHEQFF.

This chain connects TRBV6-5 to TRBJ2-1; D gene unclear. With 2 bases removed from V and 0 bases from J, the gap between germline ends came to 11 bases. The CDR3 length is 16 residues. Germline CDR1 is MNHEY and CDR2 is SVGAGI. The CDR3: CASSYDSRSSYNEQFF. CDR3 bases: TGTGCCAGCAGTTACGACTCAAGGAGCTCCTACAATGAGCAGTTCTTC.

The gene calls are TRBV11-2 and TRBJ1-2; the D is unclear. The germline gives CDR1 SGHAT, CDR2 FQNNGV. V was pared by 4 bases and J by 4 bases, with 4 bases between. There are 11 residues in the CDR3. CDR3 nucleotides: TGTGCCAGCAGCTGGCTCTATGGCTACACCTTC. It specifies CASSWLYGYTF.

For this clone: The sample has other DNA sequences that encode this CDR3 too. This chain uses TRBV18 with TRBJ1-1, with 8 bases fitting TRBD1. Germline V gives CDR1 KGHSH, CDR2 LQKENI. This CDR3 comprises 14 residues. J gave up 1 base and V 3 bases, and 1 base lay outside the gene matches. In DNA form, the CDR3 reads TGTGCCAGCTCACCCCAGGGGGCGAACACTGAAGCTTTCTTT. It yields the protein CASSPQGANTEAFF.

The CDR3, as DNA: TGTGCCAGCAGCACCCGCCCTCAGGGGTCTGGAAACACCATATATTTT. Amino acid sequence: CASSTRPQGSGNTIYF. J is TRBJ1-3 and V is TRBV7-6; possible D gene TRBD1, 6 bases. From germline, CDR1 is SGHVS and CDR2 FNYEAQ. The ends were cut back, 5 bases at V and 1 base at J, with 15 bases in the middle. The CDR3 has 16 residues. Full variable domain (remainder filled in from reference TRBV7-6 and TRBJ1-3): GAGVSQSPRYKVTKRGQDVALRCDPISGHVSLYWYRQALGQGPEFLTYFNYEAQQDKSGLPNDRFSAERPEGSISTLTIQRTEQRDSAMYRCASSTRPQGSGNTIYFGEGSWLTVV.

The V gene is TRBV4-3, the J gene TRBJ2-1, with a tentative D call TRBD2 (5 bases). Germline CDR1 and CDR2: LGHNA and YSLEER. This CDR3 has 13 amino acids. Trimming pared 3 bases from V and 7 bases from J, leaving 10 bases between. Here the CDR3 reads CASSHAPGNEQFF. CDR3 coding DNA: TGCGCCAGCAGCCACGCCCCGGGGAATGAGCAGTTCTTC.

V is TRBV6-5 and J is TRBJ2-7; tentatively, D is TRBD1 (6 bases). The V end lost 6 bases, the J end lost 7 bases, and 13 bases lay between the germline ends. The CDR3 totals 12 residues. CDR1 and CDR2 from the germline V gene are MNHEY and SVGAGI. CDR3 sequence reads: CASSTSTGEQYV. Here the CDR3 DNA reads TGTGCCAGCAGCACCAGTACAGGGGAGCAGTACGTC.

V usage is TRBV6-1 and J usage is TRBJ2-1, with D hard to call. Germline values: CDR1 MNHNS, CDR2 SASEGT. The CDR3 has 13 amino acids. V lost 2 bases and J lost 5, with 7 bases in between. The CDR3: CASSERKNNEQFF. The CDR3 coding sequence is TGTGCCAGCAGTGAACGCAAGAACAATGAGCAGTTCTTC.

The CDR3, as DNA: TGTGCCAGCAGACCCGGGACAGGGAGTGAAAAACTGTTTTTT. Protein product: CASRPGTGSEKLFF. V and J are TRBV6-1 and TRBJ1-4; 9 nucleotides align to TRBD1. Unmatched junction bases numbered 6, after V lost 6 bases and J lost 7 bases. The CDR3 totals 14 residues. CDR1 MNHNS and CDR2 SASEGT come from the germline V gene.

This clone has just one count. V gene TRBV18 combines with J gene TRBJ1-3, with D uncertain. CDR1 KGHSH and CDR2 LQKENI come from the germline V gene. The V gene lost 1 base and the J gene lost 0 bases, with 16 bases spanning the gap. The CDR3 sequence is 18 residues long. Here the CDR3 reads CASSPQIHRGDSGNTIYF. The CDR3, as DNA: TGTGCCAGCTCACCACAGATCCACAGAGGAGACTCTGGAAACACCATATATTTT.

This chain connects TRBV29-1 to TRBJ1-2, with TRBD1 matching over 9 bases. Germline loops: CDR1 SQVTM, CDR2 ANQGSEA. This CDR3 region has 14 residues. With 0 bases clipped from V and 9 bases from J, the junction kept 8 bases outside the gene matches. CDR3 DNA: TGCAGCGTTGAAGATGGGGACAGGGAGTTTAGCTACACCTTC. Residues: CSVEDGDREFSYTF.

The V and J genes are TRBV30 and TRBJ2-7; D is undetermined. V lost 0 bases and J lost 3, with 6 bases in between. The germline CDR1 and CDR2 sequences are GTSNPN and SVGIG (reference sequence). This CDR3 has 12 amino acids. Here the CDR3 reads CAWSVRDYEQYF. Written as DNA, the CDR3 is TGTGCCTGGAGTGTAAGGGACTACGAGCAGTACTTC. Full variable domain (outside the CDR3, taken from reference TRBV30 and TRBJ2-7): SQTIHQWPATLVQPVGSPLSLECTVEGTSNPNLYWYRQAAGRGLQLLFYSVGIGQISSEVPQNLSASRPQDRQFILSSKKLLLSDSGFYLCAWSVRDYEQYFGPGTRLTVT.

This chain uses TRBV7-2 with TRBJ2-3; 10 bases are a match to TRBD2. With V trimmed by 5 bases and J by 4 bases, 9 bases remained unmatched. CDR3 length: 16 amino acids. Per the germline V gene, CDR1 is SGHTA and CDR2 is FQGNSA. This chain's CDR3 is CASSNSGRAYSDTQYF. CDR3 nucleotides: TGTGCCAGCAGCAACAGCGGGAGGGCCTATTCAGATACGCAGTATTTT.

This chain links TRBV11-3 with TRBJ1-1; no clear D. The CDR3 covers 14 residues. The germline gives CDR1 SGHNT, CDR2 YENEEA. Trimming took off 2 bases at V and 2 bases at J, with 9 bases between the two ends. The CDR3 nucleotides are TGTGCCAGCAGCTTAAACGGGCCAAACACTGAAGCTTTCTTT. Encoded protein: CASSLNGPNTEAFF.

This clone was found once. This chain connects TRBV7-8 to TRBJ2-2, with D possibly being TRBD1 (6 bases). Deletions cut 4 bases from V and 7 bases from J, with 25 bases between. The CDR3 length is 18 residues. CDR1 is SGHVS, CDR2 FQNEAQ, per germline. The CDR3 region has the DNA TGTGCCAGCAGCTCCCTAATAACAGGGCGACTATCCTTCGGGGAGCTGTTTTTT. Translating it yields CASSSLITGRLSFGELFF.

The V gene is TRBV30, the J gene TRBJ1-1, with D perhaps TRBD1 (6 bases). The germline V and J ends were trimmed by 0 bases and 5 bases, with 19 bases remaining between them. CDR3 length equals 16 residues. Germline V CDR1 and CDR2: GTSNPN, SVGIG (reference sequence). CDR3 loop: CAWSVLGGGMGTEAFF. CDR3 DNA sequence: TGTGCCTGGAGTGTACTTGGAGGGGGAATGGGAACTGAAGCTTTCTTT.

The V call is TRBV18, the J call TRBJ2-5; 8 bases align to TRBD1. The J call could be wrong; TRBJ2-7 is a better fit for the DNA end. Germline V gene sequence: CDR1 KGHSH, CDR2 LQKENI. The CDR3 length is 17 residues. CDR3 region: CASSPIAGQAFSYEQYF. CDR3 bases: TGTGCCAGCTCACCAATCGCGGGACAGGCCTTCTCCTACGAGCAGTACTTC.